Detailed here is one TCR beta chain. Its target is not known. The split of CD4+ cells yielded CD45RA+ naive and CD45RA-negative memory subsets. Generated by immunoSEQ multiplex PCR, the TCRdb table keeps only in-frame clones and is missing some. The data contain under 1,900,000 clones, approximately 98.5% of them seen just once; the ten biggest clones take up around 0.33%. The data originate from a study of shared clonotypes between healthy human individuals. Study as a whole: Aged 18 to 49, the donors were a couple of women and three men. The study's findings and limits: Represented genetic and exposure-history diversity was restricted by having few donors.

Sequenced sample: naive CD4+ T cells sorted from blood. Subset described: CD45RA+ positively selected. This sequence was found in a young man in good health.

The CDR3 coding sequence is TGCGCCAGCAGCTTGGCGGCGGACGACTACGAGCAGTACTTC. It specifies CASSLAADDYEQYF. The rearrangement joins TRBV5-1 to TRBJ2-7; D not certain. Germline V lookup: CDR1 SGHRS, CDR2 YFSETQ. The CDR3 covers 14 residues. The germline V and J ends were trimmed by 0 bases and 3 bases, with 10 bases remaining between them.